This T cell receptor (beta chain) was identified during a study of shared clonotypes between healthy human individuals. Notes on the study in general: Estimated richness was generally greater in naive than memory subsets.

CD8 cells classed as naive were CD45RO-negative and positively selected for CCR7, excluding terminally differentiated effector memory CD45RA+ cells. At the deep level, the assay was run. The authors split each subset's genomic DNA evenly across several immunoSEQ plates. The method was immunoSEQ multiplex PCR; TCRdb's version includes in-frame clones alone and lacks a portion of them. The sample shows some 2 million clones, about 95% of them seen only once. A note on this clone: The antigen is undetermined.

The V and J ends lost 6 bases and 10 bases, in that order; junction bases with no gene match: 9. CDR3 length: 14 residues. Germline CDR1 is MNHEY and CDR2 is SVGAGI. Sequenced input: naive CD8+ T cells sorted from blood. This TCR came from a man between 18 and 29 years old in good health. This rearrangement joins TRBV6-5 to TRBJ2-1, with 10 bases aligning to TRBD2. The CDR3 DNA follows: TGTGCCAGCAGCCCCGGGCTAGCGGGGGTAGAGCAGTTCTTC. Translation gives CASSPGLAGVEQFF.